This T cell receptor (beta chain) was identified during a study of graft-versus-host responses after intestinal transplantation. Overall study context: Anti-thymocyte globulin induction preceded approximately three years of tacrolimus and steroid maintenance in all recipients.

The study, taken as a whole, reports: With peak circulating GvH clone levels came an association with early post-transplant HvG declines. Recipient marrow showed GvH clones, some seen first in ileum or blood.

In regard to this clone: Its target is unknown.

The protocol was immunoSEQ multiplex PCR, while the TCRdb copy is restricted to in-frame clones and leaves out a portion. The sample lists about 54,000 clones, about 90% occurring once. CDR1 and CDR2 (germline): MGHRA, YSYEKL. V was cut by 1 base and J by 9 bases, with 16 bases left in between. This CDR3 has 15 residues. This rearrangement joins TRBV4-1 to TRBJ1-5, with a weak D call TRBD1 (6 bases). The clonotype comes from a human patient who received an intestinal transplant, so some T cells may come from the graft donor. The material was PBMCs, obtained roughly 660 days after intestinal transplant. The CDR3 DNA follows: TGCGCCAGCAGCCAAGTTCCCAGGGGACCCTGGCCCCAGCATTTT. Translation gives CASSQVPRGPWPQHF.